This entry features one T cell receptor (beta chain) sequence. What it binds is unknown. This sample stems from a study of T cell responses to AZD1222 COVID-19 vaccine. V was cut by 3 bases and J by 5 bases, with 10 bases left in between. Germline CDR1 MNHEY, CDR2 SVGEGT. The CDR3 consists of 14 residues. The data were produced by immunoSEQ multiplex PCR, yet TCRdb's version contains in-frame clones alone and is incomplete. The table lists some 200,000 clones, around 94% of them singletons, with about 1.5% in the top ten. Broader study findings: Donor demographics were predominantly white British with a female majority; clonal diversity may be underestimated.

The source material was peripheral blood, sampled 28 days after the second dose of the MenACWY control vaccine. The sequence was collected from an adult who received the MenACWY meningococcal vaccine as a control. J is TRBJ2-2 and V is TRBV6-2 or TRBV6-3, with D uncertain. CDR3 bases: TGTGCCAGCAGTTATCGGGCTGGGACCGGGGAGCTGTTTTTT. It specifies CASSYRAGTGELFF.